Below, 7 T cell receptor beta chains from the same sample are listed, as sequenced in a study of cytomegalovirus exposure and HLA in healthy donors. PCR was performed using 60 Vbeta and 13 Jbeta primers. The table came from immunoSEQ multiplex PCR; TCRdb's copy has only in-frame clones and leaves some out. The table records approximately 160,000 clones, 60% to 80% of them present only once. The sequenced sample consisted of PBMCs. These receptors came from a male donor in good health and CMV-seronegative.

The chain has TRBV7-8 and TRBJ1-2, with unresolved D. Germline V gene data show CDR1 as SGHVS and CDR2 as FQNEAQ. This CDR3 comprises 17 residues. V was pared by 2 bases and J by 0 bases, with 16 bases between. DNA for the CDR3: TGTGCCAGCAGCTTATTGGGCGAAGCTATACCTAACTATGGCTACACCTTC. Its translation: CASSLLGEAIPNYGYTF.

The chain joins TRBV6-5 to TRBJ2-3; D is possibly TRBD2 (6 bases). V was shortened by 2 bases and J by 4 bases, with 10 bases between the two germline ends. CDR3 size: 14 residues. Germline CDR1 and CDR2: MNHEY and SVGAGI. DNA for the CDR3: TGTGCCAGCAGTTACGATACGGGAGCAGATACGCAGTATTTT. This codes for CASSYDTGADTQYF.

V usage is TRBV4-2 and J usage is TRBJ2-2; 9 bases line up with TRBD2. This CDR3 has 16 amino acids. Unmatched junction bases numbered 8, after V lost 4 bases and J lost 5 bases. CDR1 is LGHNA, CDR2 YNFKEQ, per germline. CDR3 DNA sequence: TGTGCCAGCAGCCGAACGGAAGCGGGGGGTACCGGGGAGCTGTTTTTT. As protein: CASSRTEAGGTGELFF.

This chain connects TRBV5-4 to TRBJ2-1; 9 bases align to TRBD2. Germline values: CDR1 SGHNT, CDR2 YYREEE (reference sequence). With V trimmed by 3 bases and J by 5 bases, 6 bases remained unmatched. CDR3 length equals 15 residues. CDR3 loop: CASSWGSGRNNEQFF. In DNA, the CDR3 is TGTGCCAGCAGCTGGGGGAGCGGGAGGAACAATGAGCAGTTCTTC.

A remark on this clone: A far larger clone is off by one base, so a read error is likely. The identical CDR3 is also encoded by other nucleotide sequences in the sample. The V gene is TRBV4-1, the J gene TRBJ2-7, with D tentatively TRBD1 (5 bases). V gave up 0 bases and J gave up 3 bases, with 15 bases separating them. The CDR3 consists of 16 residues. The germline V gene encodes CDR1 MGHRA and CDR2 YSYEKL. The CDR3: CASSQEEGASGYEQYF. CDR3 coding DNA: TGCGCCAGCAGCCAAGAGGAAGGGGCCTCGGGCTACGAGCAGTACTTC.

V gene TRBV6-5 combines with J gene TRBJ2-3; tentatively, D is TRBD1 (6 bases). The CDR3 covers 13 residues. Trimming shortened V by 6 bases and J by 8 bases, and 15 bases separated the two germline ends. Germline CDR1 MNHEY, CDR2 SVGAGI. The CDR3 bases are TGTGCCAGCAGCCGGGACACGGTCGCTACGCAGTATTTT. This encodes CASSRDTVATQYF.

A single count supports this clone. This chain connects TRBV19 to TRBJ1-5; D gene unclear. This CDR3 has 16 amino acids. Trimming took off 3 bases at V and 2 bases at J, with 14 bases between the two ends. Germline V gene lookup returns CDR1 LNHDA and CDR2 SQIVND (reference sequence). The CDR3 coding sequence is TGTGCCAGTAGTATGGTTGGAGGGAGCGGCAATCAGCCCCAGCATTTT. This translates into CASSMVGGSGNQPQHF.